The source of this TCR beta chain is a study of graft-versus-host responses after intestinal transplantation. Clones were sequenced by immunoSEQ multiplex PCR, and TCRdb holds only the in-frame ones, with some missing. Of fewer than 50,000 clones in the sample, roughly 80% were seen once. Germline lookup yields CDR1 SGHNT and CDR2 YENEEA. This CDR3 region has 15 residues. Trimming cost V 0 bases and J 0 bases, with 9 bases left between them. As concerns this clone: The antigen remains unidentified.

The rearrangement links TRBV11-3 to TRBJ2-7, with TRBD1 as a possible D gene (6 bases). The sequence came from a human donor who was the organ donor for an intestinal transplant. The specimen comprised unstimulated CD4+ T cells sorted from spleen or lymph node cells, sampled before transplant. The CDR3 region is CASSLETGLSYEQYF. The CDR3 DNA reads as TGTGCCAGCAGCTTAGAAACAGGGCTCTCCTACGAGCAGTACTTC. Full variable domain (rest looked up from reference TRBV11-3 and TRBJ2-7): EAGVVQSPRYKIIEKKQPVAFWCNPISGHNTLYWYLQNLGQGPELLIRYENEEAVDDSQLPKDRFSAERLKGVDSTLKIQPAELGDSAVYLCASSLETGLSYEQYFGPGTRLTVT.